This T cell receptor beta chain was sequenced for a study of T cell responses to AZD1222 COVID-19 vaccine. Regarding the study as a whole: In the spike-specific TCR repertoire, nearly half reportedly target unmutated variant regions. Sampled repertoires all dated from after the peak T cell response. When two AZD1222 doses had been given, Spike-specific TCR breadth and depth rose.

As concerns this clone: The antigen is undetermined.

Assay used: immunoSEQ multiplex PCR; TCRdb lists only in-frame clones, some missing. The profile shows around 150,000 clones, approximately 90% of them singletons. The CDR3 has 15 residues. Trimming left V 4 bases short and J 6 bases short, with 19 bases between. CDR1 and CDR2 from the germline V gene are SGHDT and YYEEEE. The chain carries TRBV5-6 and TRBJ1-1; tentative D call: TRBD1 (6 bases). This clonotype originated in an adult who received the AZD1222 COVID-19 vaccine. The sequencing used peripheral blood, collected 28 days after the second AZD1222 dose. The CDR3 loop is CASSTTGKGVAEAFF. DNA of the CDR3: TGTGCCAGCAGCACAACTGGGAAGGGGGTAGCTGAAGCTTTCTTT.